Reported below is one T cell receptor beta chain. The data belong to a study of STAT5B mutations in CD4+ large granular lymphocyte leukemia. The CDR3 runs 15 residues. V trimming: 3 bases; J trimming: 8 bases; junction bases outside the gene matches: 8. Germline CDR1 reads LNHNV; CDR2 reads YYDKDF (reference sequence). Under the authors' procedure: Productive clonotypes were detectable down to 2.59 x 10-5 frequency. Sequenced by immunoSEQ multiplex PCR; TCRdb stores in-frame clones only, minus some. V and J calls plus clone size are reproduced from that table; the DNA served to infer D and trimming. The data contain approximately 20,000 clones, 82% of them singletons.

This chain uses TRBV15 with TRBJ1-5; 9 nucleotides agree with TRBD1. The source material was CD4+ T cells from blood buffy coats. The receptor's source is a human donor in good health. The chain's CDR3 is CATSRETGGGEPQHF. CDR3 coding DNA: TGTGCCACCAGCAGGGAAACAGGGGGCGGCGAGCCCCAGCATTTT. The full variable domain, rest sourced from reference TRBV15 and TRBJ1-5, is DAMVIQNPRYQVTQFGKPVTLSCSQTLNHNVMYWYQQKSSQAPKLLFHYYDKDFNNEADTPDNFQSRRPNTSFCFLDIRSPGLGDTAMYLCATSRETGGGEPQHFGDGTRLSIL.